Each of the 18 T cell receptor beta chains below was sequenced from the same sample in a study of blood T cell repertoires in COVID-19. Clones were read by immunoSEQ multiplex PCR, and TCRdb kept only the in-frame ones, dropping some. Among around 140,000 clones, 84% were seen once, and the ten largest hold 10% to 13%. Sequencing used peripheral blood. The source of these receptors is a man between 60 and 75 years old with active or convalescent COVID-19.

The V and J genes are TRBV27 and TRBJ1-2, with D perhaps TRBD1 (5 bases). Trimming cost V 6 bases and J 4 bases, with 21 bases left between them. This CDR3 comprises 16 residues. Germline loops: CDR1 MNHEY, CDR2 SMNVEV (reference sequence). The CDR3 loop reads CASRGVGRGLIYGYTF. CDR3 nucleotide sequence: TGTGCCAGCAGGGGGGTGGGACGGGGACTTATCTATGGCTACACCTTC.

This clone was observed once. The chain couples TRBV5-6 to TRBJ2-7, with D hard to call. The CDR3 contains 13 residues. Per germline, CDR1 SGHDT and CDR2 YYEEEE. Trimming took off 0 bases at V and 5 bases at J, with 9 bases between the two ends. The CDR3 loop is CASSLGQTNEQYF. The CDR3 DNA sequence: TGTGCCAGCAGCTTGGGGCAGACAAACGAGCAGTACTTC. The variable domain in full, with the rest retrieved from reference TRBV5-6 and TRBJ2-7, is DAGVTQSPTHLIKTRGQQVTLRCSPKSGHDTVSWYQQALGQGPQFIFQYYEEEERQRGNFPDRFSGHQFPNYSSELNVNALLLGDSALYLCASSLGQTNEQYFGPGTRLTVT.

The rearrangement uses TRBV24-1 and TRBJ2-2; 8 bases map to TRBD1. The CDR3 has 16 amino acids. Germline V gives CDR1 KGHDR, CDR2 SFDVKD. Unmatched junction bases numbered 6, after V lost 0 bases and J lost 7 bases. DNA for the CDR3: TGTGCCACCAGTGATTTGCCTCAGGGGGCCGGCGGGGAGCTGTTTTTT. Its translation is CATSDLPQGAGGELFF.

The chain recombines TRBV6-5 with TRBJ1-1, with D hard to call. CDR3 length: 15 amino acids. Germline CDR1 is MNHEY and CDR2 is SVGAGI. V lost 6 bases and J lost 3, with 17 bases in between. The CDR3 region has the DNA TGTGCCAGCAGCTACCGGGATTTTAGGGACACTGAAGCTTTCTTT. It encodes CASSYRDFRDTEAFF.

J is TRBJ2-1 and V is TRBV7-6; TRBD2 aligns across 9 bases. This CDR3 has 15 residues. V was clipped by 1 base and J by 9 bases; unmatched bases: 7. Germline V lookup: CDR1 SGHVS, CDR2 FNYEAQ. The CDR3 reads CASSLVGGGAGEQFF. The DNA of the CDR3 is TGTGCCAGCAGCTTAGTGGGCGGGGGGGCTGGTGAGCAGTTCTTC.

The rearrangement joins TRBV19 to TRBJ1-4; weak D call: TRBD1 (5 bases). Trimming took 7 bases from V and 10 from J, leaving 31 bases between them. The CDR3 has 18 amino acids. Germline CDR1 reads LNHDA; CDR2 reads SQIVND (reference sequence). The CDR3 spells CASTYNEGRMDYVGKLFF. Written as DNA, the CDR3 is TGTGCCAGTACCTATAATGAGGGACGGATGGACTACGTGGGAAAACTGTTTTTT.

This chain uses TRBV4-1 with TRBJ2-5; tentatively, D is TRBD1 (5 bases). The germline V gene has CDR1 MGHRA and CDR2 YSYEKL. The CDR3 is 14 residues long. The V gene lost 4 bases and the J gene lost 5 bases, with 14 bases spanning the gap. CDR3 in amino acids: CASSLQSRVETQYF. CDR3 coding DNA: TGCGCCAGCAGCCTACAGAGCAGGGTGGAGACCCAGTACTTC.

The chain joins TRBV9 to TRBJ1-4; 9 nucleotides align to TRBD1. The CDR3 loop spans 16 amino acids. The J segment lost 6 bases and the V segment lost 3 bases, leaving 9 bases of the junction unmatched. Germline CDR1 SGDLS, CDR2 YYNGEE. CDR3 region: CASSAVDRTGDEKLFF. CDR3 bases: TGTGCCAGCAGCGCTGTAGATCGGACAGGGGATGAAAAACTGTTTTTT.

The chain combines TRBV11-3 with TRBJ2-7; possible D gene TRBD1, 6 bases. The CDR3 spans 16 residues. The V end lost 5 bases, the J end lost 2 bases, and 19 bases lay between the germline ends. Germline V CDR1 and CDR2: SGHNT, YENEEA. This chain's CDR3 is CASSNRHGQRTYEQYF. DNA for the CDR3: TGTGCCAGCAGCAACCGTCACGGACAGCGAACCTACGAGCAGTACTTC.

The chain combines TRBV6-2 or TRBV6-3 with TRBJ1-1, with 7 bases identical to TRBD1. Germline V lookup: CDR1 MNHEY, CDR2 SVGEGT. Losses at the gene ends were 5 bases for V and 4 bases for J; bases not matched to a gene: 7. The CDR3 consists of 14 residues. This CDR3 is CASSTLNRGTEAFF. CDR3 bases: TGTGCCAGCAGTACCCTTAACAGGGGCACTGAAGCTTTCTTT.

CDR3 DNA sequence: TGTGCCAGCAGCTTTAGCCGAGCCCAGACAGGGAGAGGGGCATATGCAACTAATGAAAAACTGTTTTTT. Its protein product is CASSFSRAQTGRGAYATNEKLFF. The rearrangement joins TRBV7-4 to TRBJ1-4, with 7 bases that match TRBD1. Germline CDR1 SGHVT, CDR2 SQSDAQ. The CDR3 runs 23 residues. J was trimmed by 0 bases and V by 3 bases; bases with no gene match: 25. Variable domain in full (rest from reference TRBV7-4 and TRBJ1-4): GAGVSQSPRYKVAKRGRDVALRCDSISGHVTLYWYRQTLGQGSEVLTYSQSDAQRDKSGRPSGRFSAERPERSVSTLKIQRTEQGDSAVYLCASSFSRAQTGRGAYATNEKLFFGSGTQLSVL.

This clone was seen only a few times. The J gene is TRBJ2-3, the V gene TRBV6-5; 7 positions agree with TRBD1. The length of the CDR3 is 15 residues. V lost 6 bases, J lost 0 bases, and 6 bases stayed unmatched. Germline CDR1 MNHEY, CDR2 SVGAGI. CDR3 in amino acids: CASRIDRASTDTQYF. DNA for the CDR3: TGTGCCAGCAGGATAGACAGGGCAAGCACAGATACGCAGTATTTT.

This clone showed up just a few times. V usage is TRBV12-3 or TRBV12-4 and J usage is TRBJ2-3; D is unclear. V was shortened by 5 bases and J by 4 bases, with 10 bases between the two germline ends. CDR3 length: 13 residues. CDR3 region: CASSRGEPDTQYF. CDR3 DNA sequence: TGTGCCAGCAGTCGCGGAGAGCCAGATACGCAGTATTTT.

This rearrangement joins TRBV27 to TRBJ1-5; tentative D call: TRBD1 (6 bases). Germline assignment: CDR1 MNHEY and CDR2 SMNVEV (reference sequence). The CDR3 extends over 13 amino acids. V lost 3 bases and J 6 bases, leaving 9 bases between the germline ends. CDR3 loop: CASSFTGTQPQHF. The DNA of the CDR3 is TGTGCCAGCAGTTTCACAGGGACTCAGCCCCAGCATTTT.

J is TRBJ1-2 and V is TRBV10-3; D call uncertain. Germline values: CDR1 ENHRY, CDR2 SYGVKD. The V and J ends lost 2 bases and 0 bases respectively, with 10 bases between them. CDR3 length: 15 residues. The CDR3 spells CAISEATVANYGYTF. In nucleotides, the CDR3 is TGTGCCATCAGTGAGGCCACAGTTGCTAACTATGGCTACACCTTC.

The chain couples TRBV5-4 to TRBJ2-3; 11 bases agree with TRBD2. The J segment lost 0 bases and the V segment lost 0 bases, leaving 9 bases of the junction unmatched. Per the germline V gene, CDR1 is SGHNT and CDR2 is YYREEE (reference sequence). The CDR3 loop spans 19 amino acids. Written as DNA, the CDR3 is TGTGCCAGCAGCTTGGCCCTAGCGGGGGGTCGTACAAGCACAGATACGCAGTATTTT. Translation: CASSLALAGGRTSTDTQYF.

This rearrangement joins TRBV18 to TRBJ2-1, with 8 bases lining up with TRBD2. The CDR3 has 16 residues. Trimming took 3 bases from V and 4 from J; bases not matched to a gene: 8. Per the germline V gene, CDR1 is KGHSH and CDR2 is LQKENI. Here the CDR3 DNA reads TGTGCCAGCTCACCCAGCTCGGGGGGGCTATACAATGAGCAGTTCTTC. Translated: CASSPSSGGLYNEQFF.

The chain employs TRBV7-2 and TRBJ1-2; 9 bases match TRBD1. The CDR3 is made up of 13 amino acids. Germline assignment: CDR1 SGHTA and CDR2 FQGNSA. J gave up 8 bases and V 4 bases, and 5 bases lay outside the gene matches. CDR3 nucleotides: TGTGCCAGCAGCTCGGGACAGGGTAGGGGCTACACCTTC. Its translation is CASSSGQGRGYTF.